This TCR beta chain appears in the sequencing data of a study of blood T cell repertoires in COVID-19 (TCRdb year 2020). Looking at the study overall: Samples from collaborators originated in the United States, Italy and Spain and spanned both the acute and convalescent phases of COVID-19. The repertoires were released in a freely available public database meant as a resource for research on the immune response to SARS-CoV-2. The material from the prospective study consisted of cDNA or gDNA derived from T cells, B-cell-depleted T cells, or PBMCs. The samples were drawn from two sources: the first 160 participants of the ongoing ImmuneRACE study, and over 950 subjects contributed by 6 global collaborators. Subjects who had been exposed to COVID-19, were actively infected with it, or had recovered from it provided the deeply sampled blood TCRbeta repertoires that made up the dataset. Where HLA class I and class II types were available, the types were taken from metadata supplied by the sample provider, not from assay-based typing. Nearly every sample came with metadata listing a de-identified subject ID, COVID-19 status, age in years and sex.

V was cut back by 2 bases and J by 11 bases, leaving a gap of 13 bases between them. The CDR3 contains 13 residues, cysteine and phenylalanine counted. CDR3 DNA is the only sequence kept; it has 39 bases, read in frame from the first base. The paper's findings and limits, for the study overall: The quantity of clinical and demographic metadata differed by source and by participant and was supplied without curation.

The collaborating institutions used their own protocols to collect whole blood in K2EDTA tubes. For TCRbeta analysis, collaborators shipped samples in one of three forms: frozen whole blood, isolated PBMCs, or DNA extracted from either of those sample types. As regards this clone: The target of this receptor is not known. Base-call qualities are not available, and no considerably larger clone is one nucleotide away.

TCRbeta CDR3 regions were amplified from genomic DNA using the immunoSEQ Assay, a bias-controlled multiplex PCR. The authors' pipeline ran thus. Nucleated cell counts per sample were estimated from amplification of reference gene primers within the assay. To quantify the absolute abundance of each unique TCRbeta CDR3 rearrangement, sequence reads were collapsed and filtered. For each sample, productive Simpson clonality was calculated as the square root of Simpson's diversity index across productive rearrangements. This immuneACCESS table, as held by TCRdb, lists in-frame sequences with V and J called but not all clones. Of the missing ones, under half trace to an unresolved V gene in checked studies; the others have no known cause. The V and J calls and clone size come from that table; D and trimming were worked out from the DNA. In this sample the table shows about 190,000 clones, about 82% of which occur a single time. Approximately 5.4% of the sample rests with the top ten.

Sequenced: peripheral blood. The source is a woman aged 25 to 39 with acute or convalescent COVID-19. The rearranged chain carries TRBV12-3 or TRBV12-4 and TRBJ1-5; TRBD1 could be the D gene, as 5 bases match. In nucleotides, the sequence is TGTGCCAGCAGTTTACGGGGGTTAGGGTCCCAGCATTTT. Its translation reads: CASSLRGLGSQHF.